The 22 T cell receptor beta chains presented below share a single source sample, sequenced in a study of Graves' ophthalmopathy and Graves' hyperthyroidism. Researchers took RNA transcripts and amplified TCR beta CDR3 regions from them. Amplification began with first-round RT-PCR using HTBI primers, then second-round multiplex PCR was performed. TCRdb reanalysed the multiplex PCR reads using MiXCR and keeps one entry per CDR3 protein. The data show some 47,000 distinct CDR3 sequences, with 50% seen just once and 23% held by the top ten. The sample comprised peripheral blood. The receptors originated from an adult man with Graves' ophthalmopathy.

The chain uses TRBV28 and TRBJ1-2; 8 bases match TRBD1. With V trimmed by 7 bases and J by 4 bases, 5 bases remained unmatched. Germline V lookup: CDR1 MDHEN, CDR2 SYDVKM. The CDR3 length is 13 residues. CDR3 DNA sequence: TGTGCCAGCACCGTCGGGACAGGCTATGGCTACACCTTC. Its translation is CASTVGTGYGYTF.

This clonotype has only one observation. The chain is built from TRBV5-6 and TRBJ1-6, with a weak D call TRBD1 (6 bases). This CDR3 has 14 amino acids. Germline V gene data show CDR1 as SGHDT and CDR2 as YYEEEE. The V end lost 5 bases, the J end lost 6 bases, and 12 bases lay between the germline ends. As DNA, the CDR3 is TGTGCCAGCAGTCTTAGGGGGACTAATTCACCCCTCCACTTT. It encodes CASSLRGTNSPLHF.

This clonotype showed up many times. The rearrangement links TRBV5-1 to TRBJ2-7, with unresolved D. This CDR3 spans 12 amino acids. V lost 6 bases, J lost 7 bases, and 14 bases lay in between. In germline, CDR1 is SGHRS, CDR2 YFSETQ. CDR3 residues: CASNKEHQEQYF. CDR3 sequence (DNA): TGCGCCAGCAACAAAGAACATCAGGAGCAGTACTTC.

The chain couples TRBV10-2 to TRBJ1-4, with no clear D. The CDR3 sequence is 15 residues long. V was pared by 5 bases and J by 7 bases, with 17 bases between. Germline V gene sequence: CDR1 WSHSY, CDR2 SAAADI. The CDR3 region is CASSSRGGNTEKLFF. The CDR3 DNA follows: TGCGCCAGCAGTAGCCGGGGAGGGAACACTGAAAAACTGTTTTTT.

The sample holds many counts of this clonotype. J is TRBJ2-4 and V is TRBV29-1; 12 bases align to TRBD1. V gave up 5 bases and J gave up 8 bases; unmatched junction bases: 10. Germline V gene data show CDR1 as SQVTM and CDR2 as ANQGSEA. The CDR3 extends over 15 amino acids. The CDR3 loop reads CSVNLSGQGADIQYF. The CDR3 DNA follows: TGCAGCGTTAATCTTTCGGGACAGGGGGCAGACATTCAGTACTTC.

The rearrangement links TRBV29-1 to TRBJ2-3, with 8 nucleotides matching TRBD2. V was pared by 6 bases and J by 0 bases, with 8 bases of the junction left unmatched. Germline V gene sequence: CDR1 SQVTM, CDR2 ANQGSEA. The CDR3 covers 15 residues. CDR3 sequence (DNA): TGCAGCGTCTTTTCACTAGCGGCAAGCACAGATACGCAGTATTTT. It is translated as CSVFSLAASTDTQYF.

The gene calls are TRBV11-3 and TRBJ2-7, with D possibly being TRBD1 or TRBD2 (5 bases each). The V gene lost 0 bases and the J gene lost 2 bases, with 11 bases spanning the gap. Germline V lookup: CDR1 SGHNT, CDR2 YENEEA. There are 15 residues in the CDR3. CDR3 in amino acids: CASSLDWGSTYEQYF. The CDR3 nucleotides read TGTGCCAGCAGCTTAGATTGGGGGAGTACCTACGAGCAGTACTTC.

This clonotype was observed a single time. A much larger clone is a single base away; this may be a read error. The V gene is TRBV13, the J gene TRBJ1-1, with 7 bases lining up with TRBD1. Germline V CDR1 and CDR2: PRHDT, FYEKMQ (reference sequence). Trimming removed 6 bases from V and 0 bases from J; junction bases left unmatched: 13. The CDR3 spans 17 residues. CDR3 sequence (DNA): TGTGCCAGCAGTTCCCGGACAGGTCAATTGATGAACACTGAAGCTTTCTTT. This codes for CASSSRTGQLMNTEAFF.

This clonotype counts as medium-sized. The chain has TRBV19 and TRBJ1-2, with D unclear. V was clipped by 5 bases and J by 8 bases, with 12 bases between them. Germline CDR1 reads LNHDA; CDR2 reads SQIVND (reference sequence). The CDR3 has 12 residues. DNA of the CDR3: TGTGCCAGTAGTGCAGTCGCTCGGGGCTACACCTTC. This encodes CASSAVARGYTF.

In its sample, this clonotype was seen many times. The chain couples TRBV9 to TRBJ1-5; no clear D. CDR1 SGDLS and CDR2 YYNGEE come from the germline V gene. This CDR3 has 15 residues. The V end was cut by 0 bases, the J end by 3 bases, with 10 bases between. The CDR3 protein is CASSVDPSSNQPQHF. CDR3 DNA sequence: TGTGCCAGCAGCGTAGATCCCTCGTCCAATCAGCCCCAGCATTTT.

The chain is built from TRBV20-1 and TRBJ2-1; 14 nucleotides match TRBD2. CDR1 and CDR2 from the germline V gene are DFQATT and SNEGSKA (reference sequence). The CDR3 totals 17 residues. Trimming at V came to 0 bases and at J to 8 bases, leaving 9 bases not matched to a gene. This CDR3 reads CSARDLKPGLAGDEQFF. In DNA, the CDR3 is TGCAGTGCTAGAGACCTAAAACCGGGACTAGCGGGAGATGAGCAGTTCTTC.

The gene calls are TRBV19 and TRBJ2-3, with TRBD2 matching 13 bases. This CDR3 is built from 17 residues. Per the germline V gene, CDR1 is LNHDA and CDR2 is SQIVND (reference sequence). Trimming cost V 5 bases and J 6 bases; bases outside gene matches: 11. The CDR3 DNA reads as TGTGCCAGTAGTTTCGGACTAGCGGGAGTGGTAGGGGATACGCAGTATTTT. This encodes CASSFGLAGVVGDTQYF.

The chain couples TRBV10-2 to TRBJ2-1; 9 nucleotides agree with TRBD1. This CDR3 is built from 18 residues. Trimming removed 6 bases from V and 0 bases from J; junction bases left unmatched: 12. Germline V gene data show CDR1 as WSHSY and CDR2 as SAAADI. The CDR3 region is CASSAGTGLGISYNEQFF. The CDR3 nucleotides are TGCGCCAGCAGCGCCGGGACAGGGTTGGGGATCTCCTACAATGAGCAGTTCTTC.

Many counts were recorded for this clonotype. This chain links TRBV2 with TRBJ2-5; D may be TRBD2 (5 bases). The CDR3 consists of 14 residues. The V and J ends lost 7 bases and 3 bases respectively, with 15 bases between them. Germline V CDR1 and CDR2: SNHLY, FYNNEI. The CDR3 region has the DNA TGTGCCAGCAAAGAGGGCCTGGCAAAAGAGACCCAGTACTTC. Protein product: CASKEGLAKETQYF. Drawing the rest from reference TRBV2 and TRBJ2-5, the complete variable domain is EPEVTQTPSHQVTQMGQEVILRCVPISNHLYFYWYRQILGQKVEFLVSFYNNEISEKSEIFDDQFSVERPDGSNFTLKIRSTKLEDSAMYFCASKEGLAKETQYFGPGTRLLVL.

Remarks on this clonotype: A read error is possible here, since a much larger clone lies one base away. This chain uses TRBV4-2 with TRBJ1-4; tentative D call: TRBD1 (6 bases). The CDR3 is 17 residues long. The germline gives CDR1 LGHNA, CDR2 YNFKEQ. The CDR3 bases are TGTGCCAGCAGCCAAGCCGCCGGGGGGGCTACTAATGAAAAACTGTCTTTT. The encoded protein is CASSQAAGGATNEKLSF.

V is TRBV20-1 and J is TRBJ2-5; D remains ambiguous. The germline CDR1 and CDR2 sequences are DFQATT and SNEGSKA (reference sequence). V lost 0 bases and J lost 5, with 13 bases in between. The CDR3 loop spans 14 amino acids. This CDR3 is CSARDKYIRETQYF. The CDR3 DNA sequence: TGCAGTGCTAGAGATAAGTATATACGGGAGACCCAGTACTTC.

In DNA form, the CDR3 reads TGTGCCACTACGGCGGGGGCAGATACGCAGTATTTT. Its translation is CATTAGADTQYF. This chain joins TRBV11-3 and TRBJ2-3; TRBD2 matches at 7 bases. Germline-derived CDR1 and CDR2 are SGHNT and YENEEA. This CDR3 contains 12 residues. V lost 10 bases to trimming and J lost 4 bases; unmatched junction nucleotides: 5.

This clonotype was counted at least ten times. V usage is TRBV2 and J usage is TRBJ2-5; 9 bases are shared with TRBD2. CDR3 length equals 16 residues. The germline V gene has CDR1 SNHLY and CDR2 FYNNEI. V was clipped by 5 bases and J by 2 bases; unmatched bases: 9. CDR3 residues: CASSPFSGGPQETQYF. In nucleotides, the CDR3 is TGTGCCAGCAGTCCCTTTAGCGGGGGACCTCAAGAGACCCAGTACTTC.

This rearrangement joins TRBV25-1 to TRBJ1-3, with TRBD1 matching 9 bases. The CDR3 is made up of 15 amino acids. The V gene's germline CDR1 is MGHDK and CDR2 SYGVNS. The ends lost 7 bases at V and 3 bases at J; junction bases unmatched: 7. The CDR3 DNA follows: TGTGCCAGCAATAGGACAGGGGTTCGTGGAAACACCATATATTTT. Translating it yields CASNRTGVRGNTIYF.

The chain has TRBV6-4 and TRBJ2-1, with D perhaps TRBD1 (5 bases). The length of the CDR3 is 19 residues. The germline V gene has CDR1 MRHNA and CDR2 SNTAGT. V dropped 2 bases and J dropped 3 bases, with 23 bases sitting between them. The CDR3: CASSDPMNRIPLDYNEQFF. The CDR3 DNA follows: TGTGCCAGCAGTGACCCGATGAACAGGATTCCCCTGGACTACAATGAGCAGTTCTTC.

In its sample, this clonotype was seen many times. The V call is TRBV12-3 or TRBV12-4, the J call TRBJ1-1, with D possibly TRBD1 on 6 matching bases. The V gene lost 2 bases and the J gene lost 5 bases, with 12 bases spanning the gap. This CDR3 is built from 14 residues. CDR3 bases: TGTGCCAGCAGTTTAAGAGGGGGAGGTACTGAAGCTTTCTTT. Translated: CASSLRGGGTEAFF.

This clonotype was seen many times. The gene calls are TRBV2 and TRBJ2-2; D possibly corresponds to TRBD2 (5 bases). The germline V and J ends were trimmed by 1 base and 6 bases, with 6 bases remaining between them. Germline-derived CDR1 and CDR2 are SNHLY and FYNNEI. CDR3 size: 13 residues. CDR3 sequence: CASSEVRAGELFF. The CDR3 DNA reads TGTGCCAGCAGTGAAGTGAGGGCCGGGGAGCTGTTTTTT. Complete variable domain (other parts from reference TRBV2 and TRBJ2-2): EPEVTQTPSHQVTQMGQEVILRCVPISNHLYFYWYRQILGQKVEFLVSFYNNEISEKSEIFDDQFSVERPDGSNFTLKIRSTKLEDSAMYFCASSEVRAGELFFGEGSRLTVL.